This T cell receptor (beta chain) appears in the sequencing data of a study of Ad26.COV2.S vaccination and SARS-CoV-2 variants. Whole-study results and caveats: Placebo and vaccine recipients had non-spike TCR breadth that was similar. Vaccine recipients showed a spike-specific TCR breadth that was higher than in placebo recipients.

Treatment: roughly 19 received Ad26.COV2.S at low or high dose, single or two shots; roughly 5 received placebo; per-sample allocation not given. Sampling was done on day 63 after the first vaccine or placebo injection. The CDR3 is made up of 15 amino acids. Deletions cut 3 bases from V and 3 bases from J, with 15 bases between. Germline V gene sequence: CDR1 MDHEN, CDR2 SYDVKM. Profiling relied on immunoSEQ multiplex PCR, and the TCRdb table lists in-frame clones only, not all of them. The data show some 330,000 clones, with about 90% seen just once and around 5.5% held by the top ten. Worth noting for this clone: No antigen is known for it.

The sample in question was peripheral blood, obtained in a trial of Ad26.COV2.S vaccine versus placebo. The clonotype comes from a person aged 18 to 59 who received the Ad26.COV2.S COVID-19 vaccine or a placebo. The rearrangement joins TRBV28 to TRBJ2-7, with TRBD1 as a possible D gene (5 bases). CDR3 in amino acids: CASSFLRGSLYEQYF. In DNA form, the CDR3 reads TGTGCCAGCAGTTTTTTAAGGGGCTCCCTCTACGAGCAGTACTTC.